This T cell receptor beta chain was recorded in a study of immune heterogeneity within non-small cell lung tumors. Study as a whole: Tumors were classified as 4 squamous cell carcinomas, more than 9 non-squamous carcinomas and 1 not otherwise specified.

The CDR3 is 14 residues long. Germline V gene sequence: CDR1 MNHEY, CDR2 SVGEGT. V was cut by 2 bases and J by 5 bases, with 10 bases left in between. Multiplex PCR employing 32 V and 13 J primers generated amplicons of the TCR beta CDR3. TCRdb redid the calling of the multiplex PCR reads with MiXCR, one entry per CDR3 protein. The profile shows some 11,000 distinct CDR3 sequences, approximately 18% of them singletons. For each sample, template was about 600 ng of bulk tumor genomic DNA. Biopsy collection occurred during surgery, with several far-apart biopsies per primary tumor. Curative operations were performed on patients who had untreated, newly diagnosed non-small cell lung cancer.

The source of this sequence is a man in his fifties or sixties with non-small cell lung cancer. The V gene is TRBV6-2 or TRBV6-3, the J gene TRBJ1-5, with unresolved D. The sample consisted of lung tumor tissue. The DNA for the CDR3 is TGTGCCAGCAGTTACATCCGGGTTGATCAGCCCCAGCATTTT. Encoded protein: CASSYIRVDQPQHF.